The present T cell receptor beta chain was sequenced within a study of T cell responses to AZD1222 COVID-19 vaccine. The table came from immunoSEQ multiplex PCR; TCRdb's copy has only in-frame clones and leaves some out. This sample carries some 160,000 clones, roughly 93% of them seen once, and the ten largest clones take roughly 2%. CDR1 is SGHRS, CDR2 YFSETQ, per germline. CDR3 length equals 12 residues. V was trimmed by 5 bases and J by 2 bases, leaving 7 bases between them. The receptor comes from an adult who received the AZD1222 COVID-19 vaccine. This specimen was peripheral blood, taken 28 days after the second AZD1222 dose. The chain employs TRBV5-1 and TRBJ2-5; D is uncertain. CDR3 residues: CASRIAQETQYF. Written as DNA, the CDR3 is TGCGCCAGCAGAATAGCTCAAGAGACCCAGTACTTC. The whole variable domain, remainder taken from reference TRBV5-1 and TRBJ2-5, is KAGVTQTPRYLIKTRGQQVTLSCSPISGHRSVSWYQQTPGQGLQFLFEYFSETQRNKGNFPGRFSGRQFSNSRSEMNVSTLELGDSALYLCASRIAQETQYFGPGTRLLVL.